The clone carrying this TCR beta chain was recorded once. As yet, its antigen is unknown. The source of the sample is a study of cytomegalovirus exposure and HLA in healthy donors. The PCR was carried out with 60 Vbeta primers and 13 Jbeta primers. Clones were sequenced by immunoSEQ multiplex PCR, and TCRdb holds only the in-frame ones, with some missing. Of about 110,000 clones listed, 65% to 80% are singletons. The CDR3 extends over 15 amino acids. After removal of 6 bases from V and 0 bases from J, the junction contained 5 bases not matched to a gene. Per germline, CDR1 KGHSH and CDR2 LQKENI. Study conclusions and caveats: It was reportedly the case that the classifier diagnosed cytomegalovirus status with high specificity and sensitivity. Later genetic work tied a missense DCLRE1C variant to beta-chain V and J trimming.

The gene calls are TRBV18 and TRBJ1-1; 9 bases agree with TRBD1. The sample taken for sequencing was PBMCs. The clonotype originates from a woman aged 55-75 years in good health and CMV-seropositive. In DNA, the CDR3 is TGTGCCAGCTCCGGGACAGGGAACATGAACACTGAAGCTTTCTTT. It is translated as CASSGTGNMNTEAFF.